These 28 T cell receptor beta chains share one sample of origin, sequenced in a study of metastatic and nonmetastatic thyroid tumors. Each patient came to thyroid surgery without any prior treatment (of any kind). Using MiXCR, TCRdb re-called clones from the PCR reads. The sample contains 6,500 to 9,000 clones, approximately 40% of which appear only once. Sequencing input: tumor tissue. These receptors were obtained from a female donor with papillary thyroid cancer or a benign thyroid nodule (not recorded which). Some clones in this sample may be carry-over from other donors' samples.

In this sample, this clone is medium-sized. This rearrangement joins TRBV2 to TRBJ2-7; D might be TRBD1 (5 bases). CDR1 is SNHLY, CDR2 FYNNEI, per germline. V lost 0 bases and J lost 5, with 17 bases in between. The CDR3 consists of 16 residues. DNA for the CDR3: TGTGCCAGCAGTGAAGCGGTAACGGTCAAAGGGGACGAGCAGTACTTC. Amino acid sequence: CASSEAVTVKGDEQYF.

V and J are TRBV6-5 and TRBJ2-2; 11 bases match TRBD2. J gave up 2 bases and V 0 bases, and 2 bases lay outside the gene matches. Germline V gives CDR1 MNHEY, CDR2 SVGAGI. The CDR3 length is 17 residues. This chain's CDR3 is CASSYSGTSGNTGELFF. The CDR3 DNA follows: TGTGCCAGCAGTTACTCCGGGACTAGCGGCAACACCGGGGAGCTGTTTTTT.

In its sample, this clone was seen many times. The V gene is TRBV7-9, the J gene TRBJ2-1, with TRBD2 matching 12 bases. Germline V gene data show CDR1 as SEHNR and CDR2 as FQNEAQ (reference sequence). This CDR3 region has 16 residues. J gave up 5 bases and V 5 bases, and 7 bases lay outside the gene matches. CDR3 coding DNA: TGTGCCAGCAGCGTTACTAGCGGGAGGTACCACAATGAGCAGTTCTTC. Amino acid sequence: CASSVTSGRYHNEQFF.

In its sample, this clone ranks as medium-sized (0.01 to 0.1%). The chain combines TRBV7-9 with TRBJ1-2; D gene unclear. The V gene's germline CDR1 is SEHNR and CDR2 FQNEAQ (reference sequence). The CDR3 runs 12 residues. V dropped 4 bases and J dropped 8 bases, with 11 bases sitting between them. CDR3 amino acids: CASSSLPVGYTF. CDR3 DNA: TGTGCCAGCAGCTCCCTCCCGGTAGGCTACACCTTC.

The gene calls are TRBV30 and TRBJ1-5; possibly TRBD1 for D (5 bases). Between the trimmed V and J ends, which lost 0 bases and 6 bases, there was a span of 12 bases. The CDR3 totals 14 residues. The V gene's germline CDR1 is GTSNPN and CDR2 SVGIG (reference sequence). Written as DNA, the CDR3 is TGTGCCTGGAGTGTACCAGGGTCGGGTCAGCCCCAGCATTTT. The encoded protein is CAWSVPGSGQPQHF. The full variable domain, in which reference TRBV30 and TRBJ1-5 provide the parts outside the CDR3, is SQTIHQWPATLVQPVGSPLSLECTVEGTSNPNLYWYRQAAGRGLQLLFYSVGIGQISSEVPQNLSASRPQDRQFILSSKKLLLSDSGFYLCAWSVPGSGQPQHFGDGTRLSIL.

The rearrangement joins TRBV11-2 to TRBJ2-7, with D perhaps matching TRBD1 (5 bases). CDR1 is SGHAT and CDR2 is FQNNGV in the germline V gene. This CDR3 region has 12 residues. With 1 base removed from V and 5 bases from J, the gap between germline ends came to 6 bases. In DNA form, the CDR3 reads TGTGCCAGCAGCTTAGGACAGCACGAGCAGTACTTC. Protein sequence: CASSLGQHEQYF.

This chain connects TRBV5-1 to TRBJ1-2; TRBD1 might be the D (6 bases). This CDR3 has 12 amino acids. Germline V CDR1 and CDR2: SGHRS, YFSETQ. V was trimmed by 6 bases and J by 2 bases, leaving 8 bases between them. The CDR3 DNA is TGCGCCAGCAAGGACAGCAACTATGGCTACACCTTC. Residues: CASKDSNYGYTF.

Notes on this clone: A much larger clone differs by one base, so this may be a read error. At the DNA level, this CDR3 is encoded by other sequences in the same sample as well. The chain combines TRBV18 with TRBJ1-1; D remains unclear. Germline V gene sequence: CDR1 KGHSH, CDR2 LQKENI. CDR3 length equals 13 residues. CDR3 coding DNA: TGTGCCAGCTCACCTAGGAAGAACACTGAGGCTTTCTTT. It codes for CASSPRKNTEAFF.

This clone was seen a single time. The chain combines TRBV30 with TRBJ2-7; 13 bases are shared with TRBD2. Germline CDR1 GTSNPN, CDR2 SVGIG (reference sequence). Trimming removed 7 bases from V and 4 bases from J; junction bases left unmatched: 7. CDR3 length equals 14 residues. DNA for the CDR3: TGTGCCTCCGGACTAGCGGGAGTCGGGTACGAGCAGTACTTC. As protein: CASGLAGVGYEQYF.

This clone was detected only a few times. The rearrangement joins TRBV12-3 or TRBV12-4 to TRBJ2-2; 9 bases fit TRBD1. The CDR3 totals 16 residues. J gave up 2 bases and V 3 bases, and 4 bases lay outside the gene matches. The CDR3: CASSLGQGGNTGELFF. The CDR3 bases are TGTGCCAGCAGTTTGGGACAGGGAGGCAACACCGGGGAGCTGTTTTTT.

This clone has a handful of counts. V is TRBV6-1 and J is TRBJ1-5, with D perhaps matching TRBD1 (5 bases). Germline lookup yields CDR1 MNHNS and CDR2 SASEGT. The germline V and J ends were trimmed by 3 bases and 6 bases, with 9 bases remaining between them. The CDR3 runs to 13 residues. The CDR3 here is CASSEGETQPQHF. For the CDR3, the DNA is TGTGCCAGCAGTGAGGGGGAGACTCAGCCCCAGCATTTT.

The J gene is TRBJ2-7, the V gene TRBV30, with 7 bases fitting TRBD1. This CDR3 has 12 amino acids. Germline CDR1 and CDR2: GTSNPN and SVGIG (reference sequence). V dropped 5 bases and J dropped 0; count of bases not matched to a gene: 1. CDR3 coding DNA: TGTGCCTGGGGGGACAGCTCCTACGAGCAGTACTTC. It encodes CAWGDSSYEQYF.

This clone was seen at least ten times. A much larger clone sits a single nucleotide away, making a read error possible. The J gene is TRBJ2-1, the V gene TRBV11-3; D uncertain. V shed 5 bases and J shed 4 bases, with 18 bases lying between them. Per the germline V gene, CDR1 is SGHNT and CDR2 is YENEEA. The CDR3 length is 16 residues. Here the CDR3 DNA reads TGTGCCAGCAGCCAAAACCGTACTGGGCTTTACAATGAGCAGTTCTTC. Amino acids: CASSQNRTGLYNEQFF.

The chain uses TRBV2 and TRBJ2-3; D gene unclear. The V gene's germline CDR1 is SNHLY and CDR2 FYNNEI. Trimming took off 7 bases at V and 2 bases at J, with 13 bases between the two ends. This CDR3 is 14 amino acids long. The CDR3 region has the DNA TGTGCCAGCACGAGTCATGGGGACACAGATACGCAGTATTTT. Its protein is CASTSHGDTDTQYF.

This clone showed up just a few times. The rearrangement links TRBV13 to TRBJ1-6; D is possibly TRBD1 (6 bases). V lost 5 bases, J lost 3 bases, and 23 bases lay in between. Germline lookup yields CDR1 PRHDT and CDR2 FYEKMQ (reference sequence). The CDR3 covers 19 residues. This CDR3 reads CASSQAKMTGGHYNSPLHF. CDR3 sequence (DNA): TGTGCCAGCAGCCAAGCGAAGATGACAGGCGGCCACTATAATTCACCCCTCCACTTT. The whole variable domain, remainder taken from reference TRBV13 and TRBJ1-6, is AAGVIQSPRHLIKEKRETATLKCYPIPRHDTVYWYQQGPGQDPQFLISFYEKMQSDKGSIPDRFSAQQFSDYHSELNMSSLELGDSALYFCASSQAKMTGGHYNSPLHFGNGTRLTVT.

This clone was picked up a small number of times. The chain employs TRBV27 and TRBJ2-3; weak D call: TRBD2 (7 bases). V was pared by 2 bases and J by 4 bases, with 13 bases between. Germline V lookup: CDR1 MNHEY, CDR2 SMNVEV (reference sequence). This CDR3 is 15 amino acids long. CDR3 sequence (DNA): TGTGCCAGCAGTTTACAAAGGGGGGGAGCAGATACGCAGTATTTT. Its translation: CASSLQRGGADTQYF.

Here the CDR3 DNA reads TGTGCCTCACTATGGGGCTTCGATGGCTACACCTTC. This sequence encodes CASLWGFDGYTF. V usage is TRBV30 and J usage is TRBJ1-2; maybe TRBD1 (5 bases). The CDR3 has 12 amino acids. Germline CDR1 and CDR2: GTSNPN and SVGIG (reference sequence). V lost 7 bases and J 6 bases, leaving 15 bases between the germline ends.

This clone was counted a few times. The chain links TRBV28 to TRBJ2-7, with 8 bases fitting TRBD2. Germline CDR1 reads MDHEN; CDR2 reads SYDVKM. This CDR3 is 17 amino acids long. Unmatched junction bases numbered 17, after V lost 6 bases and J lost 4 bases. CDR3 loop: CASSSGGVPFGAYEQYF. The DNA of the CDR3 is TGTGCCAGCAGCTCCGGGGGGGTACCCTTTGGGGCTTACGAGCAGTACTTC.

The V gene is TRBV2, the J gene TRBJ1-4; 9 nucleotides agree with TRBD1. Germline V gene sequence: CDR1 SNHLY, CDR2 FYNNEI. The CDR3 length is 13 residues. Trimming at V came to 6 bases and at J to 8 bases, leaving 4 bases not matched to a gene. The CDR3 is CASRGQGGEKLFF. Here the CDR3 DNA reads TGTGCCAGCAGGGGACAGGGAGGGGAAAAACTGTTTTTT. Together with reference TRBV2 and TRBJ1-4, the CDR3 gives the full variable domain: EPEVTQTPSHQVTQMGQEVILRCVPISNHLYFYWYRQILGQKVEFLVSFYNNEISEKSEIFDDQFSVERPDGSNFTLKIRSTKLEDSAMYFCASRGQGGEKLFFGSGTQLSVL.

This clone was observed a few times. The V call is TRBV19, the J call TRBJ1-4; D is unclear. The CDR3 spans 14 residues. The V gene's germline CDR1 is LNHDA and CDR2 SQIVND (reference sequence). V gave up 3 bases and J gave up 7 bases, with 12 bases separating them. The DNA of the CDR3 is TGTGCCAGTAGTATCCCCCTCAAGGGTGAAAAACTGTTTTTT. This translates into CASSIPLKGEKLFF.

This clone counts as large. The CDR3: CASSLLQREVTGELFF. The CDR3 DNA is TGTGCCAGCAGTTTATTGCAGCGGGAGGTCACCGGGGAGCTGTTTTTT. The chain joins TRBV28 to TRBJ2-2; 9 bases line up with TRBD2. CDR3 length: 16 residues. The V gene's germline CDR1 is MDHEN and CDR2 SYDVKM. With V trimmed by 1 base and J by 4 bases, 4 bases remained unmatched.

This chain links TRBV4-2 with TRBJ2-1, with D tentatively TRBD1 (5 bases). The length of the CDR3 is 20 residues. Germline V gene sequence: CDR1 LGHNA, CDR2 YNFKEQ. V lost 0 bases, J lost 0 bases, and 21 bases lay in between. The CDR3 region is CASSQERWGTGPPSYNEQFF. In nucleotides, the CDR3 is TGTGCCAGCAGCCAAGAAAGGTGGGGCACTGGGCCTCCCTCCTACAATGAGCAGTTCTTC.

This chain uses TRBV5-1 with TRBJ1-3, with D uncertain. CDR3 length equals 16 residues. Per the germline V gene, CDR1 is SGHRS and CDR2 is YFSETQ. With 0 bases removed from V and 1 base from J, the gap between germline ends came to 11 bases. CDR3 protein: CASSLDSGGSGNTIYF. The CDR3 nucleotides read TGCGCCAGCAGCTTGGACAGTGGAGGGTCTGGAAACACCATATATTTT.

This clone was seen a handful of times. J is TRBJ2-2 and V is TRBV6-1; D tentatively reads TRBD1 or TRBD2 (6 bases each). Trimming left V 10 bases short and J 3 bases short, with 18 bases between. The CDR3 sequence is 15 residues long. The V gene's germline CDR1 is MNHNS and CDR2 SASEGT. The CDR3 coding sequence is TGTGCCACCCAGGTCGTTAGGGGGGACACCGGGGAGCTGTTTTTT. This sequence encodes CATQVVRGDTGELFF.

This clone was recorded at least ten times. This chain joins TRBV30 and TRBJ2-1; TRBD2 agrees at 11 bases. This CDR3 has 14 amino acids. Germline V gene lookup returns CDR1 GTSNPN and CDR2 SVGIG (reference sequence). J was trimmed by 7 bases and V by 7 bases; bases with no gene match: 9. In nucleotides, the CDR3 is TGTGCCTCCGGGGTAGCGGGAGGGTTAAATGAGCAGTTCTTC. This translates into CASGVAGGLNEQFF.

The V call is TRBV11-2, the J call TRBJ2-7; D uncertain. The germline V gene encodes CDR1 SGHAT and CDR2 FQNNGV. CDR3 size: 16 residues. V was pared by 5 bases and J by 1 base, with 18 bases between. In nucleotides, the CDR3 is TGTGCCAGCAGCCTAAGCTATCGGCGGAGTTCCTACGAGCAGTACTTC. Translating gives CASSLSYRRSSYEQYF.

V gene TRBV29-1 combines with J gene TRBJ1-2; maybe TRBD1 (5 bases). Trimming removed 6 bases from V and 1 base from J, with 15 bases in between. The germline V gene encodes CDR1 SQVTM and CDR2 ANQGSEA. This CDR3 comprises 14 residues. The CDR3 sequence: CSVGRQYNNYGYTF. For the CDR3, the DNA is TGCAGCGTGGGGAGACAGTACAATAACTATGGCTACACCTTC.

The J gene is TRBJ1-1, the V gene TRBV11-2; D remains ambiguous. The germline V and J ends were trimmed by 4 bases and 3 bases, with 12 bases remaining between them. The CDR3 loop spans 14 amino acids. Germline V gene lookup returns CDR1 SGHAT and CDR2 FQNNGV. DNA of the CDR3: TGTGCCAGCAGCTCCAGGTTCTCGGACACTGAAGCTTTCTTT. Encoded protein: CASSSRFSDTEAFF.